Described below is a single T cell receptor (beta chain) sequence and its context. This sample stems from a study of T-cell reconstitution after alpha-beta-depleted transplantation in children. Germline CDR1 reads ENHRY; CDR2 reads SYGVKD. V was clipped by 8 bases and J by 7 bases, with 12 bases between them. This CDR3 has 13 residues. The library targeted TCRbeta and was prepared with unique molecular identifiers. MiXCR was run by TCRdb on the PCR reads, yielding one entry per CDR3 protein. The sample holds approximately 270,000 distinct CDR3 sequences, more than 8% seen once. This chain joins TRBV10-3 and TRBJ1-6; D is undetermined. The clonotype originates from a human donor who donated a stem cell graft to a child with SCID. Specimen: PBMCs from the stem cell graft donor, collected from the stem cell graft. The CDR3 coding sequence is TGTGCCATCGGCGGACGGGAGAATTCACCCCTCCACTTT. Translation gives CAIGGRENSPLHF.